The 18 T cell receptor beta chains below were found in one sample sequenced in a study of human T cells and chemical hapten exposure. Each CDR3 protein is one row after TCRdb ran MiXCR on the RACE reads. The data show 69,000 or so distinct CDR3 sequences, 10% seen once. Time point given: patch test 2, 6 weeks after DPC sensitization. The treatment is: therapeutic diphenylcyclopropenone sensitization with weekly scalp DPC. This specimen consisted of whole blood, obtained in connection with sensitization to the hapten diphenylcyclopropenone (DPC). These receptors originate from a woman aged 50 to 65 with alopecia areata. Some clones in this sample may be carry-over from other donors' samples.

V gene TRBV11-2 combines with J gene TRBJ1-1, with a weak D call TRBD1 (5 bases). V was pared by 2 bases and J by 0 bases, with 10 bases between. Germline V lookup: CDR1 SGHAT, CDR2 FQNNGV. CDR3 length: 15 residues. DNA of the CDR3: TGTGCCAGCAGCTTATCTTCAGGGATGAACACTGAAGCTTTCTTT. It codes for CASSLSSGMNTEAFF.

This clonotype turned up a few times. This chain connects TRBV7-9 to TRBJ1-5, with D tentatively TRBD1 (5 bases). The V gene's germline CDR1 is SEHNR and CDR2 FQNEAQ (reference sequence). The length of the CDR3 is 15 residues. Between the trimmed V and J ends, which lost 5 bases and 0 bases, there was a span of 11 bases. CDR3 sequence: CASSEDSNSNQPQHF. In nucleotides, the CDR3 is TGTGCCAGCAGCGAAGACAGCAATAGCAATCAGCCCCAGCATTTT.

This clonotype was counted at least ten times. The chain couples TRBV10-2 to TRBJ1-1, with D possibly TRBD1 on 6 matching bases. V was trimmed by 7 bases and J by 4 bases, leaving 13 bases between them. CDR3 length equals 13 residues. Germline CDR1 is WSHSY and CDR2 is SAAADI. CDR3 amino acids: CASKSWGATEAFF. DNA for the CDR3: TGCGCCAGCAAATCGTGGGGGGCCACTGAAGCTTTCTTT.

This clonotype was counted many times. The chain employs TRBV29-1 and TRBJ2-3; D is tentatively TRBD1 or TRBD2 (5 bases each). The CDR3 spans 13 residues. Germline V gives CDR1 SQVTM, CDR2 ANQGSEA. Trimming took off 3 bases at V and 8 bases at J, with 15 bases between the two ends. CDR3: CSVEGLSASTQYF. DNA for the CDR3: TGCAGCGTTGAGGGGCTTAGCGCGAGTACGCAGTATTTT.

This clonotype was found many times. The rearrangement links TRBV20-1 to TRBJ2-7, with 7 nucleotides matching TRBD1. V shed 5 bases, J shed 3 bases, and the junction held 10 bases outside the gene matches. The CDR3 length is 14 residues. Germline V gives CDR1 DFQATT, CDR2 SNEGSKA (reference sequence). In DNA, the CDR3 is TGCAGTGCTCTGGCACCACAGGGGCACTACGAGCAGTACTTC. This gives the protein CSALAPQGHYEQYF.

Many counts were recorded for this clonotype. This chain uses TRBV10-3 with TRBJ2-3; weak D call: TRBD2 (5 bases). Germline CDR1 reads ENHRY; CDR2 reads SYGVKD. The ends were cut back, 0 bases at V and 0 bases at J, with 7 bases in the middle. The CDR3 runs 15 residues. The CDR3 sequence is CAISESGGSTDTQYF. The CDR3 region has the DNA TGTGCCATCAGTGAGTCGGGCGGGAGCACAGATACGCAGTATTTT.

This clonotype was picked up many times. The V and J genes are TRBV28 and TRBJ2-1; the match to TRBD2 covers 10 bases. Trimming at V came to 6 bases and at J to 2 bases, leaving 4 bases not matched to a gene. The CDR3 loop spans 15 amino acids. Germline lookup yields CDR1 MDHEN and CDR2 SYDVKM. CDR3 nucleotide sequence: TGTGCCAGCAGCCTGGGGACTAGCGCCTACAATGAGCAGTTCTTC. It is translated as CASSLGTSAYNEQFF.

This clonotype was observed at least ten times. The rearrangement joins TRBV11-2 to TRBJ2-2, with a tentative D call TRBD1 (5 bases). Per germline, CDR1 SGHAT and CDR2 FQNNGV. V was trimmed by 4 bases and J by 4 bases, leaving 16 bases between them. The CDR3 consists of 16 residues. This CDR3 is CASSSLLTGSTGELFF. DNA for the CDR3: TGTGCCAGCAGCTCCCTCCTTACAGGTTCCACCGGGGAGCTGTTTTTT.

This rearrangement joins TRBV24-1 to TRBJ1-2; possible D gene TRBD1, 5 bases. This CDR3 region has 12 residues. With 7 bases removed from V and 7 bases from J, the gap between germline ends came to 12 bases. Germline V lookup: CDR1 KGHDR, CDR2 SFDVKD. The CDR3, as DNA: TGTGCCACCAGGGGGACTCTCGGTGGCTACACCTTC. Its translation is CATRGTLGGYTF.

Many counts were recorded for this clonotype. The chain carries TRBV4-2 and TRBJ2-4, with D possibly matching TRBD2 (6 bases). Per the germline V gene, CDR1 is LGHNA and CDR2 is YNFKEQ. Trimming cost V 11 bases and J 0 bases, with 23 bases left between them. The CDR3 is 17 residues long. The CDR3 loop reads CAASRAFAEGAKNIQYF. For the CDR3, the DNA is TGTGCCGCGAGCAGGGCATTTGCGGAGGGAGCCAAAAACATTCAGTACTTC.

This clonotype appeared many times. The chain carries TRBV20-1 and TRBJ1-1, with a possible D match to TRBD1 (5 bases). V was cut by 0 bases and J by 3 bases, with 14 bases left in between. Germline V gene lookup returns CDR1 DFQATT and CDR2 SNEGSKA (reference sequence). The CDR3 covers 15 residues. This chain's CDR3 is CSARDPFGGDTEAFF. In DNA, the CDR3 is TGCAGTGCTAGAGATCCTTTCGGGGGTGACACTGAAGCTTTCTTT.

The chain is built from TRBV5-1 and TRBJ1-6, with D unclear. Per germline, CDR1 SGHRS and CDR2 YFSETQ. This CDR3 is 14 amino acids long. V shed 4 bases and J shed 9 bases, with 14 bases lying between them. CDR3 protein: CASSLETVGSPLHF. The CDR3 nucleotides are TGCGCCAGCAGCCTAGAAACCGTCGGTTCACCCCTCCACTTT.

This clonotype was seen at least ten times. V usage is TRBV20-1 and J usage is TRBJ1-4; D is ambiguous. With 1 base removed from V and 0 bases from J, the gap between germline ends came to 12 bases. CDR1 is DFQATT, CDR2 SNEGSKA, per germline (reference sequence). The CDR3 has 16 residues. CDR3: CSARVPGRATNEKLFF. The CDR3 DNA reads as TGCAGTGCTAGAGTCCCGGGGAGGGCAACTAATGAAAAACTGTTTTTT.

This clonotype turned up a few times. The V gene is TRBV30, the J gene TRBJ2-1; 7 bases line up with TRBD2. Germline CDR1 reads GTSNPN; CDR2 reads SVGIG (reference sequence). Losses at the gene ends were 1 base for V and 7 bases for J; bases not matched to a gene: 10. The CDR3 runs 15 residues. The DNA of the CDR3 is TGTGCCTGGAGTGATAGCGGGCGCAAACTAAATGAGCAGTTCTTC. Translated: CAWSDSGRKLNEQFF. The full variable domain, with the rest looked up from reference TRBV30 and TRBJ2-1, is SQTIHQWPATLVQPVGSPLSLECTVEGTSNPNLYWYRQAAGRGLQLLFYSVGIGQISSEVPQNLSASRPQDRQFILSSKKLLLSDSGFYLCAWSDSGRKLNEQFFGPGTRLTVL.

This clonotype has at least ten counts. V and J are TRBV29-1 and TRBJ2-7; D remains ambiguous. V lost 4 bases and J lost 0, with 7 bases in between. The CDR3 spans 12 residues. Germline V gene sequence: CDR1 SQVTM, CDR2 ANQGSEA. CDR3: CSVVVSSYEQYF. DNA of the CDR3: TGCAGCGTTGTGGTGAGCTCCTACGAGCAGTACTTC.

In its sample, this clonotype was seen many times. The V and J genes are TRBV12-3 or TRBV12-4 and TRBJ1-6, with D possibly being TRBD1 (6 bases). This CDR3 is built from 14 residues. The germline V and J ends were trimmed by 5 bases and 7 bases, with 12 bases remaining between them. In nucleotides, the CDR3 is TGTGCCAGCAGTCCCGACAGGACAAATTCACCCCTCCACTTT. Residues: CASSPDRTNSPLHF.

The chain employs TRBV28 and TRBJ2-7; the D call may be TRBD1 or TRBD2 (6 bases each). V shed 1 base and J shed 3 bases, with 13 bases lying between them. The CDR3 sequence is 15 residues long. Germline V gives CDR1 MDHEN, CDR2 SYDVKM. Written as DNA, the CDR3 is TGTGCCAGCAGTTTATACGGGGGCACCTACTACGAGCAGTACTTC. It yields the protein CASSLYGGTYYEQYF. The full variable domain, with the rest looked up from reference TRBV28 and TRBJ2-7, is DVKVTQSSRYLVKRTGEKVFLECVQDMDHENMFWYRQDPGLGLRLIYFSYDVKMKEKGDIPEGYSVSREKKERFSLILESASTNQTSMYLCASSLYGGTYYEQYFGPGTRLTVT.

This clonotype was detected a few times. The CDR3 here is CASKGVLRNSPLHF. Here the CDR3 DNA reads TGTGCCAGCAAAGGCGTTCTACGGAATTCACCCCTCCACTTT. The rearrangement uses TRBV18 and TRBJ1-6; no clear D. Germline assignment: CDR1 KGHSH and CDR2 LQKENI. CDR3 size: 14 residues. Trimming shortened V by 8 bases and J by 7 bases, and 15 bases separated the two germline ends.